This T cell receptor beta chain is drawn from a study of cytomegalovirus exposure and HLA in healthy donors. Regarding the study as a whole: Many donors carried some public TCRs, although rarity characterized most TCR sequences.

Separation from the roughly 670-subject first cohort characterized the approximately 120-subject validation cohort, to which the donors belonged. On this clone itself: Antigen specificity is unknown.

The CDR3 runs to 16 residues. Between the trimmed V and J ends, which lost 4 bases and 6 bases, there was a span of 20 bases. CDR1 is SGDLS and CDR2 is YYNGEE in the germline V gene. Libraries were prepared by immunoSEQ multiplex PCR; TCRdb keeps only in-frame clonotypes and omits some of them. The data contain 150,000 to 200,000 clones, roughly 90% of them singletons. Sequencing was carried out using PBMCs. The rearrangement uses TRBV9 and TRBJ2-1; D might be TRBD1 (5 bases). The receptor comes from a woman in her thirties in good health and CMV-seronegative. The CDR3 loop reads CASSPVGQGLSNEQFF. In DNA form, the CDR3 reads TGTGCCAGCAGCCCGGTGGGGCAGGGTCTCAGCAATGAGCAGTTCTTC. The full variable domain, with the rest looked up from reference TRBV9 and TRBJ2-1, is DSGVTQTPKHLITATGQRVTLRCSPRSGDLSVYWYQQSLDQGLQFLIQYYNGEERAKGNILERFSAQQFPDLHSELNLSSLELGDSALYFCASSPVGQGLSNEQFFGPGTRLTVL.